The 25 T cell receptor beta chains presented below share a single source sample, sequenced in a study of cytomegalovirus exposure and HLA in healthy donors. PCR amplification relied on 60 Vbeta primers (plus 13 Jbeta primers). This table comes from immunoSEQ multiplex PCR, and its TCRdb copy is limited to in-frame clones, with some not included. This table has 95,000 to 150,000 clones, over 50% appearing once. Sequenced input: PBMCs. These TCRs come from a middle-aged woman in good health and CMV-seropositive.

This clone was observed once. This chain links TRBV5-8 with TRBJ2-2; the D gene is possibly TRBD2 (6 bases). Germline assignment: CDR1 SGHTS and CDR2 YDEGEE. The CDR3 consists of 15 residues. Trimming stripped 2 bases from V and 7 bases from J, with 15 bases between. This chain's CDR3 is CASSLNLRGLGELFF. CDR3 in DNA: TGTGCCAGCAGCTTAAATTTGCGGGGCCTCGGGGAGCTGTTTTTT.

CDR3 in DNA: TGTGCCAGCAGACTCAGACAGGGGGACCCCAATGAGCAGTTCTTC. This gives the protein CASRLRQGDPNEQFF. The chain carries TRBV27 and TRBJ2-1, with 9 nucleotides matching TRBD1. J was trimmed by 6 bases and V by 6 bases; bases with no gene match: 9. CDR3 length: 15 residues. CDR1 is MNHEY, CDR2 SMNVEV, per germline (reference sequence).

This chain joins TRBV6-6 and TRBJ2-1, with unresolved D. Germline-derived CDR1 and CDR2 are MNHNY and SVGAGI (reference sequence). The V gene lost 4 bases and the J gene lost 0 bases, with 10 bases spanning the gap. The CDR3 totals 15 residues. CDR3 in DNA: TGTGCCAGCAGTTCCCCAGAGGCCTCCTACAATGAGCAGTTCTTC. Amino acids: CASSSPEASYNEQFF.

Points on this clone: A junction boundary mismatches the germline segment, possibly from a read error. This chain joins TRBV2 and TRBJ1-2; D may be TRBD1 (5 bases). This CDR3 region has 13 residues. Germline CDR1 is SNHLY and CDR2 is FYNNEI. The CDR3 spells CASSEVSGQRGRF. Written as DNA, the CDR3 is TGTGCCAGCAGTGAAGTCAGTGGGCAGCGGGGGAGATTC.

This sequence joins TRBV9 and TRBJ2-1; 7 bases line up with TRBD2. This CDR3 region has 15 residues. The V segment lost 4 bases and the J segment 8 bases; nucleotides outside the gene matches: 12. Germline loops: CDR1 SGDLS, CDR2 YYNGEE. CDR3 loop: CASSPRLARSDEQFF. In DNA, the CDR3 is TGTGCCAGCAGCCCCCGACTAGCCCGGTCGGATGAGCAGTTCTTC.

The sample holds one count of this clone. One end of the junction is discordant with germline, which a read error may explain. Other DNA sequences in the same sample also yield this CDR3. The chain is built from TRBV7-2 and TRBJ1-1; TRBD1 matches at 10 bases. The CDR3 totals 15 residues. In germline, CDR1 is SGHTA, CDR2 FQGNSA. CDR3 protein: CASSLGSGTGAEAFF. For the CDR3, the DNA is TGTGCCAGCAGCTTAGGATCTGGGACAGGGGCTGAGGCTTTCTTT. Looking up the rest from reference TRBV7-2 and TRBJ1-1 gives the full variable domain: GAGVSQSPSNKVTEKGKDVELRCDPISGHTALYWYRQSLGQGLEFLIYFQGNSAPDKSGLPSDRFSAERTGGSVSTLTIQRTQQEDSAVYLCASSLGSGTGAEAFFGQGTRLTVV.

This chain joins TRBV5-4 and TRBJ1-2; D gene uncertain. Germline V gives CDR1 SGHNT, CDR2 YYREEE (reference sequence). The CDR3 extends over 12 amino acids. Trimming cost V 3 bases and J 1 base, with 4 bases left between them. The CDR3 nucleotides are TGTGCCAGCAGCTCCAATAACTATGGCTACACCTTC. Encoded protein: CASSSNNYGYTF.

V and J are TRBV2 and TRBJ2-7, with D possibly TRBD2 on 5 matching bases. CDR1 and CDR2 (germline): SNHLY, FYNNEI. V was cut by 2 bases and J by 1 base, with 12 bases left in between. The CDR3 sequence is 15 residues long. CDR3 residues: CASSELAAKSYEQYF. In DNA form, the CDR3 reads TGTGCCAGCAGTGAACTAGCCGCGAAGTCCTACGAGCAGTACTTC.

The rearrangement uses TRBV5-1 and TRBJ2-7, with a possible D match to TRBD1 (5 bases). Trimming pared 2 bases from V and 1 base from J, leaving 10 bases between. From germline, CDR1 is SGHRS and CDR2 YFSETQ. The CDR3 loop spans 14 amino acids. CDR3 protein: CASSFGAPSYEQYF. CDR3 nucleotides: TGCGCCAGCAGCTTTGGGGCTCCTTCCTACGAGCAGTACTTC.

This clone was seen a single time. The chain carries TRBV2 and TRBJ1-1, with 9 nucleotides matching TRBD1. CDR3 length: 15 residues. Germline CDR1 reads SNHLY; CDR2 reads FYNNEI. Unmatched junction bases numbered 16, after V lost 7 bases and J lost 10 bases. CDR3 nucleotides: TGTGCCAGCACAGACGGGGGACAGGGTCGAGGAGGAGCTTTCTTT. Encoded protein: CASTDGGQGRGGAFF. Looking up the rest from reference TRBV2 and TRBJ1-1 gives the full variable domain: EPEVTQTPSHQVTQMGQEVILRCVPISNHLYFYWYRQILGQKVEFLVSFYNNEISEKSEIFDDQFSVERPDGSNFTLKIRSTKLEDSAMYFCASTDGGQGRGGAFFGQGTRLTVV.

The chain joins TRBV18 to TRBJ2-1; D unresolved. V lost 3 bases to trimming and J lost 5 bases, with 5 bases between them. Germline V gene data show CDR1 as KGHSH and CDR2 as LQKENI. The CDR3 is made up of 12 amino acids. The CDR3 nucleotides read TGTGCCAGCTCACCTCCCAACAATGAGCAGTTCTTC. Its translation is CASSPPNNEQFF.

The rearrangement links TRBV30 to TRBJ1-1; 8 bases are shared with TRBD1. Germline values: CDR1 GTSNPN, CDR2 SVGIG (reference sequence). Unmatched junction bases numbered 4, after V lost 4 bases and J lost 6 bases. The CDR3 sequence is 12 residues long. The CDR3 region has the DNA TGTGCCTGGACTAAACAGGGGGCTGAAGCTTTCTTT. This translates into CAWTKQGAEAFF.

The V gene is TRBV7-9, the J gene TRBJ1-2; D might be TRBD1 (6 bases). The CDR3 extends over 12 amino acids. Deletions cut 6 bases from V and 4 bases from J, with 9 bases between. Germline V gene lookup returns CDR1 SEHNR and CDR2 FQNEAQ (reference sequence). This CDR3 reads CASSQDSYGYTF. The CDR3 nucleotides are TGTGCCAGCAGTCAGGACAGCTATGGCTACACCTTC. The variable domain in full, completed from reference TRBV7-9 and TRBJ1-2, reads DTGVSQNPRHKITKRGQNVTFRCDPISEHNRLYWYRQTLGQGPEFLTYFQNEAQLEKSRLLSDRFSAERPKGSFSTLEIQRTEQGDSAMYLCASSQDSYGYTFGSGTRLTVV.

V usage is TRBV30 and J usage is TRBJ2-3; 9 bases map to TRBD2. Looked up from germline, CDR1 is GTSNPN and CDR2 is SVGIG (reference sequence). The CDR3 consists of 15 residues. The trim removed 4 bases at V and 0 bases at J, leaving 5 bases unmatched. This chain's CDR3 is CAWNQRGASTDTQYF. CDR3 coding DNA: TGTGCCTGGAACCAGCGGGGGGCGAGCACAGATACGCAGTATTTT.

The chain employs TRBV9 and TRBJ1-1; 12 bases align to TRBD1. Germline V gene data show CDR1 as SGDLS and CDR2 as YYNGEE. The CDR3 has 18 amino acids. J lost 4 bases, V lost 4 bases, and 14 bases had no gene match. This CDR3 is CASSSAIGTGGGSTEAFF. The DNA of the CDR3 is TGTGCCAGCAGCTCAGCGATTGGGACAGGGGGCGGGAGCACTGAAGCTTTCTTT. The full variable domain, rest sourced from reference TRBV9 and TRBJ1-1, is DSGVTQTPKHLITATGQRVTLRCSPRSGDLSVYWYQQSLDQGLQFLIQYYNGEERAKGNILERFSAQQFPDLHSELNLSSLELGDSALYFCASSSAIGTGGGSTEAFFGQGTRLTVV.

This clone has just a few counts. The chain has TRBV5-1 and TRBJ1-2; the match to TRBD1 covers 7 bases. Trimming took 4 bases from V and 3 from J; bases not matched to a gene: 3. The CDR3 length is 13 residues. The germline V gene has CDR1 SGHRS and CDR2 YFSETQ. The CDR3 loop is CASSPQGDYGYTF. The CDR3 region has the DNA TGCGCCAGCAGCCCCCAGGGGGACTATGGCTACACCTTC.

The chain has TRBV9 and TRBJ1-1; 11 nucleotides align to TRBD1. The CDR3 is 15 amino acids. J lost 4 bases, V lost 4 bases, and 6 bases had no gene match. Per germline, CDR1 SGDLS and CDR2 YYNGEE. DNA for the CDR3: TGTGCCAGCAGCTCCGGGACAGGGGGGTTCACTGAAGCTTTCTTT. Encoded protein: CASSSGTGGFTEAFF.

V gene TRBV18 combines with J gene TRBJ2-1; no definite D call. The germline V and J ends were trimmed by 3 bases and 7 bases, with 10 bases remaining between them. The germline V gene encodes CDR1 KGHSH and CDR2 LQKENI. The length of the CDR3 is 13 residues. CDR3 nucleotide sequence: TGTGCCAGCTCACCGACACCCCTGAATGAGCAGTTCTTC. It encodes CASSPTPLNEQFF. The full variable domain, in which reference TRBV18 and TRBJ2-1 provide the parts outside the CDR3, is NAGVMQNPRHLVRRRGQEARLRCSPMKGHSHVYWYRQLPEEGLKFMVYLQKENIIDESGMPKERFSAEFPKEGPSILRIQQVVRGDSAAYFCASSPTPLNEQFFGPGTRLTVL.

This clone showed up just a few times. This chain uses TRBV30 with TRBJ1-2; TRBD1 agrees at 7 bases. The V gene's germline CDR1 is GTSNPN and CDR2 SVGIG (reference sequence). Trimming took 3 bases from V and 7 from J; bases not matched to a gene: 8. There are 13 residues in the CDR3. CDR3 sequence: CAWSPGQGGGYTF. The CDR3 coding sequence is TGTGCCTGGAGCCCCGGGCAGGGGGGTGGCTACACCTTC.

The rearrangement links TRBV7-2 to TRBJ1-1; D is undetermined. From germline, CDR1 is SGHTA and CDR2 FQGNSA. This CDR3 spans 13 amino acids. Deletions cut 5 bases from V and 7 bases from J, with 14 bases between. The CDR3 DNA reads as TGTGCCAGCAGCGATACTCCCCCAGGTGAAGCTTTCTTT. This sequence encodes CASSDTPPGEAFF.

The chain recombines TRBV30 with TRBJ2-1, with TRBD2 matching 16 bases. The CDR3 consists of 16 residues. The V and J ends lost 5 bases and 9 bases, in that order; junction bases with no gene match: 10. Germline CDR1 reads GTSNPN; CDR2 reads SVGIG (reference sequence). CDR3 sequence: CAWRSGLAGGPIEQFF. CDR3 DNA: TGTGCCTGGCGCTCGGGACTAGCGGGGGGGCCCATTGAGCAGTTCTTC. Supplemented by reference TRBV30 and TRBJ2-1, the full variable domain reads SQTIHQWPATLVQPVGSPLSLECTVEGTSNPNLYWYRQAAGRGLQLLFYSVGIGQISSEVPQNLSASRPQDRQFILSSKKLLLSDSGFYLCAWRSGLAGGPIEQFFGPGTRLTVL.

The chain joins TRBV6-1 to TRBJ2-5; 10 bases match TRBD1. The better agreement between TRBJ2-7 and the DNA end casts doubt on the J call. This CDR3 comprises 15 residues. CDR1 is MNHNS and CDR2 is SASEGT in the germline V gene. The CDR3 reads CASSEVGTGAYEQYF. As DNA, the CDR3 is TGTGCCAGCAGTGAAGTCGGGACAGGGGCCTACGAGCAGTACTTC.

This sequence joins TRBV30 and TRBJ1-5; maybe TRBD1 (6 bases). The CDR3 covers 13 residues. Per the germline V gene, CDR1 is GTSNPN and CDR2 is SVGIG (reference sequence). V lost 2 bases to trimming and J lost 3 bases, with 8 bases between them. The DNA of the CDR3 is TGTGCCTGGAGTACAGGGAACAATCAGCCCCAGCATTTT. Translation gives CAWSTGNNQPQHF.

V is TRBV19 and J is TRBJ2-1, with TRBD2 matching 10 bases. CDR3 length: 15 residues. The germline CDR1 and CDR2 sequences are LNHDA and SQIVND (reference sequence). J gave up 7 bases and V 10 bases, and 13 bases lay outside the gene matches. CDR3 loop: CATLSGPSGRNEQFF. For the CDR3, the DNA is TGTGCCACTCTCTCGGGGCCTAGCGGGAGAAATGAGCAGTTCTTC. The full variable domain, with the rest looked up from reference TRBV19 and TRBJ2-1, is DGGITQSPKYLFRKEGQNVTLSCEQNLNHDAMYWYRQDPGQGLRLIYYSQIVNDFQKGDIAEGYSVSREKKESFPLTVTSAQKNPTAFYLCATLSGPSGRNEQFFGPGTRLTVL.

This clone was detected a few times. The chain carries TRBV2 and TRBJ2-1, with a possible D match to TRBD2 (5 bases). V shed 7 bases and J shed 5 bases, with 12 bases lying between them. Germline V gene lookup returns CDR1 SNHLY and CDR2 FYNNEI. The CDR3 is 13 residues long. As DNA, the CDR3 is TGTGCCAGCATAAGCGGAGTTAACAATGAGCAGTTCTTC. As protein: CASISGVNNEQFF.